Listed below are T cell receptor beta chains from one sample, sequenced in a study of PD-1 blockade in classical Hodgkin lymphoma. Clones were sequenced by immunoSEQ multiplex PCR, and TCRdb holds only the in-frame ones, with some missing. The sample consists of tens of thousands of clones, around 70% of them appearing once. The sample was peripheral blood mononuclear cells (PBMCs), taken before the second cycle of nivolumab. Receptors were obtained from a human donor with classical Hodgkin lymphoma. CDR3s include the opening cysteine and the closing phenylalanine or tryptophan. Fields, in order: V gene, J gene, D gene, CDR3 protein. D genes are given only for firm matches.

V gene: TRBV11-3
J gene: TRBJ2-2
D gene: -
CDR3 protein: CASSYGQGDTGELFF

V gene: TRBV28
J gene: TRBJ1-6
D gene: TRBD1
CDR3 protein: CASNLQTGVNSPLHF

V gene: TRBV6-1
J gene: TRBJ1-6
D gene: -
CDR3 protein: CASRMSYNSPLHF

V gene: TRBV11-2
J gene: TRBJ2-5
D gene: -
CDR3 protein: CASSFRPQETQYF

V gene: TRBV5-6
J gene: TRBJ1-2
D gene: TRBD1
CDR3 protein: CASSIGGDSTGYTF

V gene: TRBV18
J gene: TRBJ2-1
D gene: -
CDR3 protein: CASSPVGGLYNEQFF

V gene: TRBV7-9
J gene: TRBJ2-7
D gene: TRBD1
CDR3 protein: CASSRSETGVPYEQYF

V gene: TRBV15
J gene: TRBJ2-1
D gene: -
CDR3 protein: CATSGGWDEQFF

V gene: TRBV14
J gene: TRBJ2-1
D gene: TRBD2
CDR3 protein: CASSQDLAGGSYNEQFF

V gene: TRBV5-1
J gene: TRBJ2-5
D gene: -
CDR3 protein: CASSPGSQGQETQYF

V gene: TRBV12-2
J gene: TRBJ1-5
D gene: -
CDR3 protein: CASRLGSGRNQPQHF

V gene: TRBV28
J gene: TRBJ1-4
D gene: -
CDR3 protein: CASSLTAGKLFF

V gene: TRBV18
J gene: TRBJ2-2
D gene: -
CDR3 protein: CASSPLAVMNTGELFF

V gene: TRBV30
J gene: TRBJ1-5
D gene: TRBD1
CDR3 protein: CAWNTGDWQPQHF

V gene: TRBV11-1
J gene: TRBJ1-2
D gene: TRBD1
CDR3 protein: CASSFTGARNYGYTF

V gene: TRBV13
J gene: TRBJ2-7
D gene: TRBD1
CDR3 protein: CASSLPPGQGNEQYF

V gene: TRBV6-1
J gene: TRBJ2-5
D gene: TRBD1
CDR3 protein: CASYRDRGVRTQYF

V gene: TRBV6-5
J gene: TRBJ2-7
D gene: -
CDR3 protein: CATLGGHEQYF